This T cell receptor (beta chain) was found in a study of blood T cell repertoires in COVID-19. While infection was still active, Seattle patients were enrolled and then followed longitudinally. How the authors handled the data: Amplification of reference gene primers was used by the study to estimate nucleated cell counts. Libraries were prepared by immunoSEQ multiplex PCR; TCRdb keeps only in-frame clonotypes and omits some of them. V, J and clone size were drawn from that table, and D and trimming were deduced from the DNA. The repertoire consists of some 400,000 clones, with 70% to 90% occurring once and the leading ten covering 8% to 13%. The V end lost 2 bases, the J end lost 7 bases, and 12 bases lay between the germline ends. CDR3 size: 13 residues. Germline CDR1 reads WNHNN; CDR2 reads SYGVQD (reference sequence).

The TCR comes from a woman between 25 and 40 years old with COVID-19, enrolled during active disease. The sample was peripheral blood. The chain is built from TRBV10-1 and TRBJ2-7; a weak D match, TRBD2 (6 bases). In DNA, the CDR3 is TGCGCCAGCAGTGAGACAGGCCGGGGGGAGCAGTACTTC. Protein: CASSETGRGEQYF.